This TCR delta chain was sequenced during a study of Vδ1+ human thymocytes. Study-level findings and limits: Thymic TRG and TRD repertoires appeared highly polyclonal, with Gaussian CDR3 length distributions.

RNA was extracted from the cells and then reverse transcribed. Pooled V-gene forward primers with one constant-region reverse primer generated the CDR3 amplicons by multiplex PCR. TCRdb reprocessed the multiplex PCR reads using CATT. This table holds about 50,000 delta-chain clones, about 14% found once. The table lists this clone with a few counts. Antigen specificity is unknown. Alphabeta T cells were depleted, then CD3+ Vdelta1+ Vdelta2- thymocytes were FACS-sorted. Purity of the sorted Vdelta1+ thymocytes ranged from roughly 98% to 99.6%. Trimming removed 0 bases from V and 1 base from J; junction bases left unmatched: 6. The CDR3 has 18 amino acids. Germline values: CDR1 TSWWSYY, CDR2 QGS.

V and J are TRDV1 and TRDJ1; TRDD3 agrees at 12 bases. The sequenced sample consisted of Vdelta1+ gamma-delta thymocytes from the thymus. As to subset: FACS-sorted CD3+ TCRalphabeta- TCRVdelta1+ TCRVdelta2- thymocytes. This TCR was recovered from a girl in the first two years of life who had congenital heart surgery. The CDR3 DNA reads as TGTGCTCTTGGGGAACTTCGTTCTGGGGGATACGGCACCGATAAACTCATCTTT. Amino acid sequence: CALGELRSGGYGTDKLIF.